Described below is a single T cell receptor (beta chain) sequence and its context. This sample is part of a study of cytotoxic CD8 clonotypes in ibrutinib-treated CLL. V gave up 2 bases and J gave up 2 bases, with 7 bases separating them. CDR1 and CDR2 (germline): SGHRS, YFSETQ. The CDR3 loop spans 14 amino acids. Libraries were prepared by immunoSEQ multiplex PCR; TCRdb keeps only in-frame clonotypes and omits some of them. The profile shows fewer than 300,000 clones, around 76% of them singletons. The chain is built from TRBV5-1 and TRBJ2-2; no clear D. The sequence came from a human donor with chronic lymphocytic leukemia. This specimen consisted of PBMCs, obtained at disease progression, from a patient treated with ibrutinib. CDR3 loop: CASSFRPNTGELFF. The DNA of the CDR3 is TGCGCCAGCAGCTTTCGCCCAAACACCGGGGAGCTGTTTTTT.